This is a list of T cell receptor beta chains from one sample in a study of cytomegalovirus exposure and HLA in healthy donors. TCRdb's copy holds only in-frame clones and misses some; the assay was immunoSEQ multiplex PCR. The table records 60,000 to 70,000 clones, less than 80% of them present only once. Material for sequencing was PBMCs. These receptors all stem from a man aged 55 to 70 in good health and CMV-seropositive. Both conserved end residues are part of each CDR3. Fields, in order: D gene, V gene, J gene, clone size, CDR3 protein, CDR3 DNA. The D gene is left open where the match is weak. The size of a clone is reported for some rows only, either as once, few or many, or as a class for expanded clones.

d_call: NA
v_call: TRBV6-1
j_call: TRBJ1-2
clone_size: NA
cdr3_aa: CASSGDMWYYGYTF
cdr3_nt: TGTGCCAGCAGTGGGGACATGTGGTACTATGGCTACACCTTC

d_call: NA
v_call: TRBV6-6
j_call: TRBJ1-1
clone_size: NA
cdr3_aa: CASSTSGGFDTEAFF
cdr3_nt: TGTGCCAGCAGTACCTCTGGGGGCTTCGACACTGAAGCTTTCTTT

d_call: NA
v_call: TRBV27
j_call: TRBJ2-4
clone_size: NA
cdr3_aa: CASSRGPGATKNIQYF
cdr3_nt: TGTGCCAGCAGCCGAGGGCCAGGGGCGACAAAAAACATTCAGTACTTC

d_call: TRBD1
v_call: TRBV5-6
j_call: TRBJ1-2
clone_size: NA
cdr3_aa: CASSPGGGTGIYGYTF
cdr3_nt: TGTGCCAGCAGCCCTGGAGGCGGGACAGGGATCTATGGCTACACCTTC

d_call: TRBD1
v_call: TRBV7-9
j_call: TRBJ1-3
clone_size: once
cdr3_aa: CASSFSRGLTSGNTIYF
cdr3_nt: TGTGCCAGCAGCTTTTCCAGGGGGTTGACCTCTGGAAACACCATATATTTT

d_call: NA
v_call: TRBV5-4
j_call: TRBJ2-1
clone_size: NA
cdr3_aa: CASSTKTGHNEQFF
cdr3_nt: TGTGCCAGCAGCACTAAGACAGGCCACAATGAGCAGTTCTTC

d_call: NA
v_call: TRBV19
j_call: TRBJ2-2
clone_size: NA
cdr3_aa: CASSRGNRNTGELFF
cdr3_nt: TGTGCCAGTAGTCGGGGGAACCGGAACACCGGGGAGCTGTTTTTT

d_call: NA
v_call: TRBV5-6
j_call: TRBJ1-2
clone_size: medium-sized
cdr3_aa: CASYTQNYGYTF
cdr3_nt: TGTGCCAGCTATACACAGAACTATGGCTACACCTTC

d_call: TRBD2
v_call: TRBV6-5
j_call: TRBJ2-1
clone_size: NA
cdr3_aa: CASSSSGNGYSEQFF
cdr3_nt: TGTGCCAGCAGTTCTAGCGGGAATGGTTATAGTGAGCAGTTCTTC

d_call: NA
v_call: TRBV10-1
j_call: TRBJ2-3
clone_size: NA
cdr3_aa: CASSSNTDTQYF
cdr3_nt: TGCGCCAGCAGTTCCAACACAGATACGCAGTATTTT

d_call: NA
v_call: TRBV5-4
j_call: TRBJ2-5
clone_size: NA
cdr3_aa: CASSSPGAGQETQYF
cdr3_nt: TGTGCCAGCAGCTCCCCAGGTGCGGGCCAAGAGACCCAGTACTTC

d_call: TRBD2
v_call: TRBV4-2
j_call: TRBJ2-1
clone_size: NA
cdr3_aa: CASSHYPGTSVDNEQFF
cdr3_nt: TGTGCCAGCAGCCATTATCCCGGGACTAGCGTAGACAATGAGCAGTTCTTC

d_call: TRBD1
v_call: TRBV6-6
j_call: TRBJ2-3
clone_size: few
cdr3_aa: CASSGRDRGTDTQYF
cdr3_nt: TGTGCCAGCAGTGGCCGGGACAGGGGCACAGATACGCAGTATTTT

d_call: NA
v_call: TRBV6-6
j_call: TRBJ2-7
clone_size: once
cdr3_aa: CASQREHYEQYF
cdr3_nt: TGTGCCAGCCAGAGGGAACACTACGAGCAGTACTTC

d_call: NA
v_call: TRBV5-1
j_call: TRBJ1-3
clone_size: NA
cdr3_aa: CASSSDYSGNTIYF
cdr3_nt: TGCGCCAGCAGCTCGGACTACTCTGGAAACACCATATATTTT

d_call: TRBD2
v_call: TRBV11-3
j_call: TRBJ2-7
clone_size: once
cdr3_aa: CASSPRGLVVGEQYF
cdr3_nt: TGTGCCAGCAGCCCGCGGGGACTAGTCGTAGGCGAGCAGTACTTC

d_call: NA
v_call: TRBV18
j_call: TRBJ2-5
clone_size: NA
cdr3_aa: CASSPGSGSQETQYF
cdr3_nt: TGTGCCAGCTCACCCGGTTCCGGGTCCCAAGAGACCCAGTACTTC

d_call: NA
v_call: TRBV14
j_call: TRBJ1-1
clone_size: NA
cdr3_aa: CASSQLRRGGNTEAFF
cdr3_nt: TGTGCCAGCAGCCAATTGCGCCGAGGGGGGAACACTGAAGCTTTCTTT

d_call: NA
v_call: TRBV6-6
j_call: TRBJ1-1
clone_size: NA
cdr3_aa: CASSYWGGANTEAFF
cdr3_nt: TGTGCCAGCAGTTATTGGGGGGGGGCGAACACTGAAGCTTTCTTT

d_call: TRBD1
v_call: TRBV6-5
j_call: TRBJ2-7
clone_size: NA
cdr3_aa: CASSNRGLAYEQYF
cdr3_nt: TGTGCCAGCAGTAACAGGGGTCTGGCCTACGAGCAGTACTTC

d_call: TRBD1
v_call: TRBV19
j_call: TRBJ1-1
clone_size: few
cdr3_aa: CASSVQGRDTEAFF
cdr3_nt: TGTGCCAGTAGTGTACAGGGGCGGGACACTGAAGCTTTCTTT

d_call: NA
v_call: TRBV19
j_call: TRBJ1-1
clone_size: once
cdr3_aa: CASSILQGNTEAFF
cdr3_nt: TGTGCCAGTAGTATATTACAGGGTAACACTGAAGCTTTCTTT

d_call: NA
v_call: TRBV6-1
j_call: TRBJ2-6
clone_size: NA
cdr3_aa: CASRGRSGANVLTF
cdr3_nt: TGTGCCAGCAGGGGGCGATCTGGGGCCAACGTCCTGACTTTC

d_call: TRBD2
v_call: TRBV9
j_call: TRBJ2-3
clone_size: once
cdr3_aa: CASSEGGKGTDTQYF
cdr3_nt: TGTGCCAGCAGCGAGGGAGGGAAAGGCACAGATACGCAGTATTTT

d_call: NA
v_call: TRBV5-1
j_call: TRBJ2-1
clone_size: NA
cdr3_aa: CASRSGVSSYNEQFF
cdr3_nt: TGCGCCAGCAGGTCCGGGGTAAGCTCCTACAATGAGCAGTTCTTC

d_call: NA
v_call: TRBV5-1
j_call: TRBJ2-5
clone_size: NA
cdr3_aa: CASSLVGEETQYF
cdr3_nt: TGCGCCAGCAGCTTGGTAGGGGAAGAGACCCAGTACTTC

d_call: NA
v_call: TRBV5-1
j_call: TRBJ1-5
clone_size: NA
cdr3_aa: CASSMTGSQPQHF
cdr3_nt: TGCGCCAGCAGCATGACAGGCAGTCAGCCCCAGCATTTT

d_call: TRBD1
v_call: TRBV6-5
j_call: TRBJ1-1
clone_size: NA
cdr3_aa: CASTLGQGVTEAFF
cdr3_nt: TGTGCCAGCACTCTAGGACAGGGGGTCACTGAAGCTTTCTTT

d_call: TRBD1
v_call: TRBV4-1
j_call: TRBJ1-6
clone_size: NA
cdr3_aa: CASSQGLAGGMSSYNSPLHF
cdr3_nt: TGCGCCAGCAGCCAAGGTTTAGCAGGGGGCATGAGCTCCTATAATTCACCCCTCCACTTT

d_call: TRBD1
v_call: TRBV29-1
j_call: TRBJ1-6
clone_size: NA
cdr3_aa: CSVADRGPNSPLHF
cdr3_nt: TGCAGCGTTGCAGACAGGGGGCCCAATTCACCCCTCCACTTT

d_call: TRBD1
v_call: TRBV19
j_call: TRBJ2-7
clone_size: NA
cdr3_aa: CASRGQTGSSYEQYF
cdr3_nt: TGTGCCAGTAGGGGACAGACAGGGAGCTCCTACGAGCAGTACTTC

d_call: NA
v_call: TRBV4-1
j_call: TRBJ2-7
clone_size: NA
cdr3_aa: CASSQDPNRDYEQYF
cdr3_nt: TGCGCCAGCAGCCAAGACCCCAACCGGGACTACGAGCAGTACTTC

d_call: NA
v_call: TRBV19
j_call: TRBJ2-7
clone_size: NA
cdr3_aa: CASSISWGGYEQYF
cdr3_nt: TGTGCCAGTAGTATATCATGGGGCGGCTACGAGCAGTACTTC

d_call: TRBD1
v_call: TRBV10-2
j_call: TRBJ1-2
clone_size: NA
cdr3_aa: CASTGSGQGKGGYTF
cdr3_nt: TGCGCCAGCACCGGGTCGGGACAGGGAAAGGGTGGCTACACCTTC

d_call: NA
v_call: TRBV11-2
j_call: TRBJ2-5
clone_size: few
cdr3_aa: CASSQQETQYF
cdr3_nt: TGTGCCAGCAGTCAGCAAGAGACCCAGTACTTC

d_call: NA
v_call: TRBV6-1
j_call: TRBJ2-7
clone_size: NA
cdr3_aa: CAISKAGPYEQYF
cdr3_nt: TGTGCCATCTCAAAAGCAGGCCCCTACGAGCAGTACTTC

d_call: NA
v_call: TRBV5-1
j_call: TRBJ1-1
clone_size: few
cdr3_aa: CASSLGWTAVNTEAFF
cdr3_nt: TGCGCCAGCAGCTTGGGATGGACAGCCGTGAACACTGAAGCTTTCTTT

d_call: NA
v_call: TRBV20-1
j_call: TRBJ2-1
clone_size: NA
cdr3_aa: CSASTDPEQFF
cdr3_nt: TGCAGTGCTTCGACAGATCCTGAGCAGTTCTTC

d_call: NA
v_call: TRBV29-1
j_call: TRBJ2-1
clone_size: NA
cdr3_aa: CSVEVAGSYNEQFF
cdr3_nt: TGCAGCGTTGAGGTAGCCGGGTCCTACAATGAGCAGTTCTTC

d_call: NA
v_call: TRBV29-1
j_call: TRBJ2-5
clone_size: NA
cdr3_aa: CSVEGQEETQYF
cdr3_nt: TGCAGCGTTGAAGGACAGGAAGAGACCCAGTACTTC

d_call: NA
v_call: TRBV7-9
j_call: TRBJ2-5
clone_size: once
cdr3_aa: CASSHAAGTQYF
cdr3_nt: TGTGCCAGCAGTCATGCCGCCGGGACCCAGTACTTC

d_call: NA
v_call: TRBV27
j_call: TRBJ1-1
clone_size: once
cdr3_aa: CASSFRIQHKNTEAFF
cdr3_nt: TGTGCCAGCAGTTTTCGGATACAGCACAAGAACACTGAAGCTTTCTTT

d_call: NA
v_call: TRBV2
j_call: TRBJ2-3
clone_size: NA
cdr3_aa: CASRSVDTQYF
cdr3_nt: TGTGCCAGTAGGAGTGTAGATACGCAGTATTTT

d_call: TRBD1
v_call: TRBV27
j_call: TRBJ2-2
clone_size: NA
cdr3_aa: CASSLQGAAGELFF
cdr3_nt: TGTGCCAGCAGTTTACAGGGGGCAGCCGGGGAGCTGTTTTTT

d_call: NA
v_call: TRBV10-2
j_call: TRBJ1-1
clone_size: NA
cdr3_aa: CASRQMNTEAFF
cdr3_nt: TGCGCCAGCAGACAGATGAACACTGAAGCTTTCTTT

d_call: NA
v_call: TRBV14
j_call: TRBJ1-1
clone_size: few
cdr3_aa: CASSPTGVVGTEAFF
cdr3_nt: TGTGCCAGCAGCCCTACCGGAGTGGTGGGCACTGAAGCTTTCTTT

d_call: TRBD1
v_call: TRBV18
j_call: TRBJ2-5
clone_size: NA
cdr3_aa: CASSPPLGQGARETQYF
cdr3_nt: TGTGCCAGCTCACCACCGCTGGGACAGGGGGCCCGGGAGACCCAGTACTTC

d_call: TRBD2
v_call: TRBV6-4
j_call: TRBJ2-1
clone_size: NA
cdr3_aa: CASRETSGGSSYNEQFF
cdr3_nt: TGTGCCAGCAGAGAGACTAGCGGGGGGAGCTCCTACAATGAGCAGTTCTTC

d_call: TRBD1
v_call: TRBV5-1
j_call: TRBJ2-3
clone_size: NA
cdr3_aa: CASSAGQGYTDTQYF
cdr3_nt: TGCGCCAGCAGCGCCGGACAGGGATACACAGATACGCAGTATTTT

d_call: TRBD1
v_call: TRBV27
j_call: TRBJ1-1
clone_size: NA
cdr3_aa: CASSLRRQGDARGTEAFF
cdr3_nt: TGTGCCAGCAGTTTACGCCGGCAGGGGGATGCCAGGGGCACTGAAGCTTTCTTT

d_call: TRBD2
v_call: TRBV5-1
j_call: TRBJ2-7
clone_size: NA
cdr3_aa: CASSPSGSSNEQYF
cdr3_nt: TGCGCCAGCTCTCCTAGCGGGAGTTCTAACGAGCAGTACTTC

d_call: NA
v_call: TRBV5-4
j_call: TRBJ2-1
clone_size: NA
cdr3_aa: CASSLDRYNEQFF
cdr3_nt: TGTGCCAGCAGCTTGGACAGATACAATGAGCAGTTCTTC

d_call: TRBD1
v_call: TRBV7-9
j_call: TRBJ2-7
clone_size: NA
cdr3_aa: CASSLPGTGVYEQYF
cdr3_nt: TGTGCCAGCAGCTTACCCGGGACAGGGGTGTACGAGCAGTACTTC

d_call: NA
v_call: TRBV28
j_call: TRBJ2-5
clone_size: once
cdr3_aa: CASSHPPGETQYF
cdr3_nt: TGTGCCAGCAGTCACCCCCCGGGGGAGACCCAGTACTTC

d_call: NA
v_call: TRBV7-9
j_call: TRBJ1-6
clone_size: NA
cdr3_aa: CASSLQGPNSPLHF
cdr3_nt: TGTGCCAGCAGCTTACAGGGTCCCAATTCACCCCTCCACTTT